These 2 T cell receptor beta chains originate from one sample sequenced in a study of blood T cell repertoires in COVID-19 (dated by TCRdb to the early 2020s). Library method: the immunoSEQ multiplex PCR assay. In its TCRdb copy, this immuneACCESS table keeps in-frame sequences only and misses some clones. Where compared with another copy, unresolved V genes explain less than half of these, and the others have no known cause. The sample has 390,000 or so clones on record, around nine tenths of them singletons. The top ten hold approximately 9.3% of the sample. Sequenced input: PBMCs or T cells enriched from blood (not recorded which). The origin of the receptors is a woman in her forties or fifties who had recovered from COVID-19.

This clone was recorded a few times. The V gene is TRBV5-1, the J gene TRBJ2-2, with 7 bases lining up with TRBD2. The CDR3 runs to 14 residues. Germline lookup yields CDR1 SGHRS and CDR2 YFSETQ. V trimming: 8 bases; J trimming: 1 base; junction bases outside the gene matches: 5. This CDR3 reads CASESGVNTGELFF. In DNA form, the CDR3 reads TGCGCCAGTGAGAGCGGGGTGAACACCGGGGAGCTGTTTTTT.

This sequence joins TRBV5-6 and TRBJ2-3; 8 nucleotides match TRBD1. The V gene end was trimmed by 3 bases and the J gene end by 5 bases; junction bases not matched to a gene: 8. The germline gives CDR1 SGHDT, CDR2 YYEEEE. This CDR3 is built from 15 residues. The DNA of the CDR3 is TGTGCCAGCAGCTCGCCCGGGACAGGTAGAGATACGCAGTATTTT. Its protein product is CASSSPGTGRDTQYF. Based on the CDR3 plus reference TRBV5-6 and TRBJ2-3, the full variable domain is DAGVTQSPTHLIKTRGQQVTLRCSPKSGHDTVSWYQQALGQGPQFIFQYYEEEERQRGNFPDRFSGHQFPNYSSELNVNALLLGDSALYLCASSSPGTGRDTQYFGPGTRLTVL.